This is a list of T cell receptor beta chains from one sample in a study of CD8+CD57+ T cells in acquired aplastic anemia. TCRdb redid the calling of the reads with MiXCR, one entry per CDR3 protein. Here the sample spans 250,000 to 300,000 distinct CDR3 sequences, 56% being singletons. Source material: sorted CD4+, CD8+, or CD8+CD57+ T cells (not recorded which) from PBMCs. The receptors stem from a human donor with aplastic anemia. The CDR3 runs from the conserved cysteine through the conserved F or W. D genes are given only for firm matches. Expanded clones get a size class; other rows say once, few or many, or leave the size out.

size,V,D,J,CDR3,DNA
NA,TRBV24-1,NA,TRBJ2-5,CATSDPGGIQETQYF,TGTGCCACCAGTGATCCAGGGGGGATACAAGAGACCCAGTACTTC
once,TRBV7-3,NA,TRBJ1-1,CASSLGGDEAFF,TGTGCCAGCAGCTTAGGGGGGGATGAAGCTTTCTTT
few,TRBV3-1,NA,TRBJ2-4,CAGSQAGKNIQYF,TGTGCCGGCAGCCAAGCGGGCAAAAACATTCAGTACTTC
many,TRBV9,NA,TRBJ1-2,CASTPLEGNYGYTF,TGTGCCAGCACCCCACTGGAGGGTAACTATGGCTACACCTTC
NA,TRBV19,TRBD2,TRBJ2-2,CASTSGGLTGELFF,TGTGCCAGTACAAGCGGGGGTCTCACCGGGGAGCTGTTTTTT
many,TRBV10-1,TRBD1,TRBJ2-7,CASSTGSYEQYF,TGCGCCAGCTCGACAGGGTCCTACGAGCAGTACTTC
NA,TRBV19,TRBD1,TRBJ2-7,CASSGTGFEQYF,TGTGCCAGTAGCGGGACAGGGTTCGAGCAGTACTTC
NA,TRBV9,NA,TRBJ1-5,CASSVGQGENQPQHF,TGTGCCAGCAGCGTAGGCCAGGGCGAGAATCAGCCCCAGCATTTT
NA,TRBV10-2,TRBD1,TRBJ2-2,CASSEGTGHTGELFF,TGCGCCAGCAGTGAGGGGACAGGGCACACCGGGGAGCTGTTTTTT
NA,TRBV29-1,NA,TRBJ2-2,CSVERGDNTGELFF,TGCAGCGTTGAAAGGGGAGATAACACCGGGGAGCTGTTTTTT
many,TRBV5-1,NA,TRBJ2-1,CASNLGGGSYNEQFF,TGCGCCAGCAATCTAGGCGGAGGCTCCTACAATGAGCAGTTCTTC
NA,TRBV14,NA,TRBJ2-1,CASSQGNTGGASDEQFF,TGTGCCAGCAGCCAAGGGAACACTGGGGGGGCATCCGATGAGCAGTTCTTC
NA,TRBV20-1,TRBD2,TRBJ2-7,CSASTGGTYEQYF,TGCAGTGCTAGCACGGGAGGAACCTACGAGCAGTACTTC
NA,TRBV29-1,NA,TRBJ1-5,CSVGREYNQPQHF,TGCAGCGTTGGCAGGGAATACAATCAGCCCCAGCATTTT
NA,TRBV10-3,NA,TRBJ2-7,CAISESPGSPYEQYF,TGTGCCATCAGTGAGTCGCCAGGGTCCCCCTACGAGCAGTACTTC
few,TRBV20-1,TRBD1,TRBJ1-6,CSARDRPGGFDSPLHF,TGCAGTGCTAGAGATCGGCCAGGGGGGTTTGATTCACCCCTCCACTTT
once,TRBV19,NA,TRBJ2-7,CASSPMGAGSYEQYF,TGTGCCAGTAGTCCGATGGGGGCGGGTTCCTACGAGCAGTACTTC
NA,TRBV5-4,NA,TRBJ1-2,CASSLARGARGYTF,TGTGCCAGCAGCTTGGCTAGGGGGGCCCGGGGCTACACCTTC
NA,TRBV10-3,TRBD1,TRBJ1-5,CAISEKAGTGILGNQPQHF,TGTGCCATCAGTGAGAAAGCCGGGACAGGGATATTAGGTAATCAGCCCCAGCATTTT
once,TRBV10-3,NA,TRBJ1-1,CAISEGGRMDTEAFF,TGTGCCATCAGTGAGGGTGGCAGGATGGACACTGAAGCTTTCTTT
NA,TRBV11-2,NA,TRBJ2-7,CASSSQGGGEQYF,TGTGCCAGCAGCTCTCAAGGGGGTGGCGAGCAGTACTTC
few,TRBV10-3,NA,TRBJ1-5,CAISDDNQPQHF,TGTGCCATCAGTGACGATAATCAGCCCCAGCATTTT
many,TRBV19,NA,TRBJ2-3,CASSMRVQLAVGTDTQYF,TGTGCCAGTAGTATGAGGGTTCAACTAGCAGTAGGTACAGATACGCAGTATTTT
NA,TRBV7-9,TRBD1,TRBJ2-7,CASSQDQGADEQYF,TGCGCCAGCAGCCAAGATCAGGGGGCCGACGAGCAGTACTTC
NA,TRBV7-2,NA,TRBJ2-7,CASSSTDSPPSDEQYF,TGTGCCAGCAGCTCGACGGACTCCCCGCCCAGCGACGAGCAGTACTTC
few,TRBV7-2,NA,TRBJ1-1,CASSLGVSNTEAFF,TGTGCCAGCAGCTTGGGGGTATCGAACACTGAAGCTTTCTTT
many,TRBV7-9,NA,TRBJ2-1,CASSLASEYNEQFF,TGTGCCAGCAGCTTAGCCAGCGAGTACAATGAGCAGTTCTTC
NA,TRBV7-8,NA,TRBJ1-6,CASSSRQIRERSNSPLHF,TGTGCCAGCAGCTCAAGGCAGATCAGGGAGCGGAGTAATTCACCCCTCCACTTT
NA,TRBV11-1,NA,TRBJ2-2,CASSLRVENTGELFF,TGTGCCAGCAGCTTAAGGGTGGAGAACACCGGGGAGCTGTTTTTT
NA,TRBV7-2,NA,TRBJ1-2,CASSSGEGGYTF,TGTGCCAGCAGCTCAGGGGAGGGTGGCTACACCTTC
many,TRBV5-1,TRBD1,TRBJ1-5,CASSLTGQDNQPQHF,TGCGCCAGCAGCCTGACGGGACAGGACAATCAGCCCCAGCATTTT
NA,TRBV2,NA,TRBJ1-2,CASSAGGADYGYTF,TGTGCCAGCAGTGCGGGGGGCGCTGACTATGGCTACACCTTC
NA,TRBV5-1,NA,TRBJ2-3,CASSQEYTQYF,TGCGCCAGCAGCCAAGAGTATACGCAGTATTTT
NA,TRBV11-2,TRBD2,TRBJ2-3,CASSLLAADTQYF,TGTGCCAGCAGCCTCCTAGCGGCAGATACGCAGTATTTT
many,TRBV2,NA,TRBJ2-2,CASSPLGSGPLNGELFF,TGTGCCAGCAGCCCATTGGGGTCAGGACCTCTCAACGGGGAGCTGTTTTTT
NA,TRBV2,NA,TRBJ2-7,CASSRFSYEQYF,TGTGCCAGCAGTCGCTTCTCCTACGAGCAGTACTTC
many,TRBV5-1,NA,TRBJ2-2,CASSLMSTGELFF,TGCGCCAGCAGCTTGATGTCCACCGGGGAGCTGTTTTTT
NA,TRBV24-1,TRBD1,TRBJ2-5,CATSDAGQGVETQYF,TGTGCCACCAGTGATGCGGGACAGGGTGTTGAGACCCAGTACTTC
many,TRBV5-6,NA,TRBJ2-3,CASSAVNTQYF,TGTGCCAGCAGCGCGGTGAATACGCAGTATTTT
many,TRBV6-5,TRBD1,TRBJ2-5,CATLRRGTRGKETQYF,TGTGCCACCCTTCGAAGAGGGACCAGGGGGAAAGAGACCCAGTACTTC
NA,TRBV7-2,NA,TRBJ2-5,CASSSSQRETQYF,TGTGCCAGCAGCTCCTCACAGCGAGAGACCCAGTACTTC
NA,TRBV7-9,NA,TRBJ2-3,CASSLALLTSTDTQYF,TGTGCCAGCAGCTTAGCGCTACTGACTAGCACAGATACGCAGTATTTT
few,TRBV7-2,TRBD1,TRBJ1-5,CASSSEVGQINQPQHF,TGTGCCAGCAGCTCCGAAGTGGGACAGATCAATCAGCCCCAGCATTTT
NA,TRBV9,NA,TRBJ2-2,CADRVSGNSNTGELFF,TGTGCCGACAGGGTTAGCGGGAACTCGAACACCGGGGAGCTGTTTTTT
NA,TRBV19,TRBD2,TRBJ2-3,CASSLVAGVGTDTQYF,TGTGCCAGTAGCCTGGTAGCGGGAGTAGGCACAGATACGCAGTATTTT
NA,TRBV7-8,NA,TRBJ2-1,CASNNVGVSYNEQFF,TGTGCCAGCAACAATGTGGGGGTGTCCTACAATGAGCAGTTCTTC
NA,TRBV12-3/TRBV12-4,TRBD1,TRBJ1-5,CASTPGQGPKIPPQHF,TGTGCCAGCACCCCTGGACAGGGGCCAAAAATTCCGCCCCAGCATTTT
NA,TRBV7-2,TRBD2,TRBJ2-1,CASSRTLAGGRNEQFF,TGTGCCAGCAGCCGGACACTAGCGGGAGGGCGGAATGAGCAGTTCTTC